The subject of this entry is one T cell receptor (beta chain). Antigen specificity is unknown. This entry is derived from a study of T cell repertoires in cytomegalovirus infection. Study information: It can be stated that public TCR beta signatures indicated CMV infection as well as a matching HLA type.

Study-level results: Ex vivo responses were dominated by HLA-C-restricted CMV-specific TCR beta clonotypes. CMV carriers with the relevant HLA were identified by cumulative public TCR beta family frequency.

TCRdb fed the reads into MiXCR, producing one record per CDR3 protein. The repertoire holds approximately 200,000 distinct CDR3 sequences, with over 20% as singletons. V dropped 6 bases and J dropped 5 bases, with 17 bases sitting between them. The CDR3 sequence is 15 residues long. Germline assignment: CDR1 MNHNS and CDR2 SASEGT. This clonotype was sampled from a human donor in good health (CMV status not recorded). Some clones in this sample may be carry-over from other donors' samples. The rearrangement links TRBV6-1 to TRBJ2-1; D may be TRBD1 or TRBD2 (6 bases each). The specimen was CD8+ T cells from PBMCs. The CDR3 loop reads CASSLFGGLDNEQFF. CDR3 nucleotide sequence: TGTGCCAGCAGCCTCTTCGGGGGCCTTGACAATGAGCAGTTCTTC.